Shown below are 21 T cell receptor beta chains from a single sample sequenced in a study of blood T cell repertoires in COVID-19. Some clones are missing from TCRdb's copy, which holds only in-frame ones; the method was immunoSEQ multiplex PCR. The repertoire holds about 220,000 clones, with about 80% as singletons. The sequenced sample consisted of PBMCs or T cells enriched from blood (not recorded which). These receptors came from a woman aged 40-49 years who had been exposed to COVID-19.

V gene TRBV4-1 combines with J gene TRBJ2-1, with a weak D call TRBD2 (6 bases). The CDR3 runs 16 residues. CDR1 is MGHRA and CDR2 is YSYEKL in the germline V gene. Trimming removed 2 bases from V and 3 bases from J, with 14 bases in between. CDR3 sequence reads: CASSQTGLTLYNEQFF. CDR3 coding DNA: TGCGCCAGCAGCCAAACGGGACTCACCCTCTACAATGAGCAGTTCTTC.

The chain links TRBV7-2 to TRBJ1-1; D unresolved. V lost 1 base, J lost 0 bases, and 12 bases lay in between. Germline values: CDR1 SGHTA, CDR2 FQGNSA. CDR3 length: 16 amino acids. CDR3 nucleotides: TGTGCCAGCAGCTTAGAAATGGGGAGGATGAACACTGAAGCTTTCTTT. Protein sequence: CASSLEMGRMNTEAFF. Together with reference TRBV7-2 and TRBJ1-1, the CDR3 gives the full variable domain: GAGVSQSPSNKVTEKGKDVELRCDPISGHTALYWYRQSLGQGLEFLIYFQGNSAPDKSGLPSDRFSAERTGGSVSTLTIQRTQQEDSAVYLCASSLEMGRMNTEAFFGQGTRLTVV.

The rearrangement links TRBV6-5 to TRBJ1-1; D might be TRBD1 (5 bases). This CDR3 spans 13 amino acids. The V end lost 5 bases, the J end lost 6 bases, and 13 bases lay between the germline ends. The V gene's germline CDR1 is MNHEY and CDR2 SVGAGI. The CDR3 loop is CASSPGGISEAFF. Written as DNA, the CDR3 is TGTGCCAGCAGTCCGGGGGGTATCTCTGAAGCTTTCTTT.

V gene TRBV3-1 (or the pseudogene TRBV3-2) combines with J gene TRBJ1-3, with D uncertain. V was clipped by 6 bases and J by 0 bases, with 12 bases between them. The CDR3 extends over 15 amino acids. CDR1 and CDR2 (germline): LGHDT, YNNKEL (reference sequence). CDR3 nucleotides: TGTGCCAGCAGGCCAGGTAGTTCCTCTGGAAACACCATATATTTT. Translating it yields CASRPGSSSGNTIYF.

V usage is TRBV28 and J usage is TRBJ1-5; no firm D call. This CDR3 has 16 amino acids. The ends were cut back, 4 bases at V and 9 bases at J, with 22 bases in the middle. Looked up from germline, CDR1 is MDHEN and CDR2 is SYDVKM. The CDR3 loop reads CASSSDAPVGAGPQHF. DNA of the CDR3: TGTGCCAGCAGTTCCGATGCCCCTGTGGGCGCCGGGCCCCAGCATTTT.

The chain is built from TRBV9 and TRBJ1-1, with TRBD1 identical over 9 bases. The trim removed 4 bases at V and 4 bases at J, leaving 8 bases unmatched. The CDR3 is 15 amino acids. Germline V gives CDR1 SGDLS, CDR2 YYNGEE. The CDR3 nucleotides are TGTGCCAGCAGCCGGGACAGGGAGAGGAGCACTGAAGCTTTCTTT. Translated, it gives CASSRDRERSTEAFF.

The J gene is TRBJ1-6, the V gene TRBV6-5, with TRBD1 as a possible D gene (6 bases). V lost 4 bases, J lost 10 bases, and 17 bases lay in between. CDR3 length: 15 residues. CDR1 MNHEY and CDR2 SVGAGI come from the germline V gene. CDR3 in DNA: TGTGCCAGCAGTTTAAGGACAGTTGGAAACTCACCCCTCCACTTT. Translated, it gives CASSLRTVGNSPLHF.

The chain uses TRBV29-1 and TRBJ1-1; D ambiguous. CDR1 SQVTM and CDR2 ANQGSEA come from the germline V gene. This CDR3 spans 10 amino acids. V was clipped by 7 bases and J by 10 bases, with 13 bases between them. This chain's CDR3 is CSAVTRGAFF. CDR3 DNA: TGCAGCGCCGTTACGAGAGGAGCTTTCTTT.

This chain connects TRBV7-6 to TRBJ2-5; 12 bases agree with TRBD2. With 2 bases clipped from V and 5 bases from J, the junction kept 9 bases outside the gene matches. CDR3 length equals 17 residues. Looked up from germline, CDR1 is SGHVS and CDR2 is FNYEAQ. CDR3 amino acids: CASSLSASGGGRETQYF. For the CDR3, the DNA is TGTGCCAGCAGCTTAAGCGCTAGCGGGGGGGGCCGGGAGACCCAGTACTTC.

This clone has ten or more counts. The chain is built from TRBV19 and TRBJ2-3; weak D call: TRBD2 (6 bases). Trimming took off 5 bases at V and 0 bases at J, with 18 bases between the two ends. The CDR3 contains 17 residues. Germline V gene lookup returns CDR1 LNHDA and CDR2 SQIVND (reference sequence). As DNA, the CDR3 is TGTGCCAGTAGTGCTAGAAACCGGGGGTCTAGCACAGATACGCAGTATTTT. It translates to CASSARNRGSSTDTQYF. Using reference TRBV19 and TRBJ2-3 for the parts outside the CDR3, the full variable domain is DGGITQSPKYLFRKEGQNVTLSCEQNLNHDAMYWYRQDPGQGLRLIYYSQIVNDFQKGDIAEGYSVSREKKESFPLTVTSAQKNPTAFYLCASSARNRGSSTDTQYFGPGTRLTVL.

This clone was seen once. In the same sample, other DNA sequences code for this CDR3. V usage is TRBV3-1 (or the pseudogene TRBV3-2) and J usage is TRBJ1-3; perhaps TRBD1 as D (5 bases). Germline lookup yields CDR1 LGHDT and CDR2 YNNKEL (reference sequence). V lost 1 base and J lost 4, with 11 bases in between. CDR3 size: 15 residues. The CDR3 DNA sequence: TGTGCCAGCAGCCAAGTATCGGGGGTCGGAAACACCATATATTTT. Amino acids: CASSQVSGVGNTIYF.

This rearrangement joins TRBV24-1 to TRBJ2-1, with 13 bases lining up with TRBD2. CDR1 and CDR2 (germline): KGHDR, SFDVKD. Trimming cost V 3 bases and J 2 bases; bases outside gene matches: 3. There are 17 residues in the CDR3. The CDR3 nucleotides are TGTGCCACCAGTGATCCCACTAGCGGGGGGGCCTACAATGAGCAGTTCTTC. As protein: CATSDPTSGGAYNEQFF.

V and J are TRBV6-1 and TRBJ2-1, with D perhaps matching TRBD2 (5 bases). Germline V gene lookup returns CDR1 MNHNS and CDR2 SASEGT. V lost 1 base, J lost 10 bases, and 14 bases lay in between. This CDR3 contains 14 residues. CDR3 coding DNA: TGTGCCAGCAGTGAAGGATTCGAGGGCCGCGAGCAGTTCTTC. Encoded protein: CASSEGFEGREQFF.

In this sample, this clone turned up once. The chain recombines TRBV5-4 with TRBJ1-1; tentative D call: TRBD1 (6 bases). CDR1 and CDR2 (germline): SGHNT, YYREEE (reference sequence). The CDR3 runs to 14 residues. The V end was cut by 2 bases, the J end by 1 base, with 9 bases between. CDR3 loop: CASSLQGSNTEAFF. The CDR3 region has the DNA TGTGCCAGCAGCTTACAGGGTTCGAACACTGAAGCTTTCTTT.

The V and J genes are TRBV6-5 and TRBJ2-7; D is perhaps TRBD2 (7 bases). The CDR3 is 14 amino acids. Trimming cost V 6 bases and J 3 bases, with 15 bases left between them. The V gene's germline CDR1 is MNHEY and CDR2 SVGAGI. The CDR3 bases are TGTGCCAGCAGGGGGGGGGCAGGGAGCTACGAGCAGTACTTC. Translation gives CASRGGAGSYEQYF.

This chain links TRBV4-1 with TRBJ2-5; the match to TRBD2 covers 12 bases. Germline V gene sequence: CDR1 MGHRA, CDR2 YSYEKL. The CDR3 sequence is 13 residues long. V lost 4 bases to trimming and J lost 13 bases; unmatched junction nucleotides: 7. The CDR3: CASSPTSGGQRYF. The DNA for the CDR3 is TGCGCCAGCAGCCCAACTAGCGGGGGGCAACGGTACTTC.

This chain joins TRBV3-1 (or the pseudogene TRBV3-2) and TRBJ1-2; 10 bases agree with TRBD1. The CDR3 has 15 residues. The germline V gene has CDR1 LGHDT and CDR2 YNNKEL (reference sequence). V dropped 3 bases and J dropped 4; count of bases not matched to a gene: 5. The CDR3 nucleotides are TGTGCCAGCAGCCAGAGGACAGGGGGAGGCTATGGCTACACCTTC. This gives the protein CASSQRTGGGYGYTF.

This rearrangement joins TRBV6-5 to TRBJ2-7; 7 nucleotides line up with TRBD2. Per germline, CDR1 MNHEY and CDR2 SVGAGI. V was pared by 5 bases and J by 0 bases, with 7 bases of the junction left unmatched. The CDR3 spans 15 residues. The CDR3 is CASSPPSGVSYEQYF. In DNA form, the CDR3 reads TGTGCCAGCAGTCCCCCTAGCGGCGTCTCCTACGAGCAGTACTTC.

The V call is TRBV10-3, the J call TRBJ1-5; possibly TRBD1 for D (5 bases). Germline-derived CDR1 and CDR2 are ENHRY and SYGVKD. The CDR3 has 14 residues. Trimming removed 6 bases at V and 1 base at J, with 10 bases between. The CDR3 loop is CAISGGVSNQPQHF. The DNA of the CDR3 is TGTGCCATCAGCGGGGGGGTGAGCAATCAGCCCCAGCATTTT.

The chain carries TRBV27 and TRBJ1-6; perhaps TRBD1 as D (5 bases). V lost 5 bases and J lost 1, with 9 bases in between. Per the germline V gene, CDR1 is MNHEY and CDR2 is SMNVEV (reference sequence). The CDR3 runs 15 residues. The CDR3 region is CASSRGSSYNSPLHF. CDR3 in DNA: TGTGCCAGCAGTCGGGGGAGTTCCTATAATTCACCCCTCCACTTT.

The rearrangement uses TRBV5-5 and TRBJ2-6, with TRBD2 matching over 13 bases. V lost 4 bases to trimming and J lost 3 bases; unmatched junction nucleotides: 13. Germline assignment: CDR1 SGHKS and CDR2 YYEKEE (reference sequence). This CDR3 has 20 residues. CDR3 coding DNA: TGTGCCAGCAGCGGGGTGACTAGCGGGGGGTCCTATTTTGGGGCCAACGTCCTGACTTTC. Translation gives CASSGVTSGGSYFGANVLTF.